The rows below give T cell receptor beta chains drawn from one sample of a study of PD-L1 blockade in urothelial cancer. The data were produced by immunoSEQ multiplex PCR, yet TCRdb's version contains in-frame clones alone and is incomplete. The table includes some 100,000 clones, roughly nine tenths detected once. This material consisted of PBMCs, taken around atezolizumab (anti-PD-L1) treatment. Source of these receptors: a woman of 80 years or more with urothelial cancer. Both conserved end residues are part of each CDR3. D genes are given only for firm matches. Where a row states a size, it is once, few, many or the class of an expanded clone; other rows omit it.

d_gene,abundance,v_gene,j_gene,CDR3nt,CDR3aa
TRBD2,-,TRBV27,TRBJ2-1,TGTGCCAGCAGTTTAGCGGGAGTCGGAAATGAGCAGTTCTTC,CASSLAGVGNEQFF
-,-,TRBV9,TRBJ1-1,TGTGCCAGCAGCGGGGGGGGGAACACTGAAGCTTTCTTT,CASSGGGNTEAFF
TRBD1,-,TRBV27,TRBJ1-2,TGTGCCAGCAGTTCACCGGGACAGGGGTTTAGCTATGGCTACACCTTC,CASSSPGQGFSYGYTF
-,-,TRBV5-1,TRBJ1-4,TGCGCCAGCAGCTTGGTGGGGCGCCGGGAAAAACTGTTTTTT,CASSLVGRREKLFF
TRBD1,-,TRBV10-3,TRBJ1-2,TGTGCCATCACTGGACAGGGGGAGGATGGCTACACCTTC,CAITGQGEDGYTF
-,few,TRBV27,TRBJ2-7,TGTGCCAGCAGTCTAAACAGGGGAGGCGAGCAGTACTTC,CASSLNRGGEQYF
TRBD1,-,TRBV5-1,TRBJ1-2,TGCGCCAGCAGCCCGAGTGGACAGGCGTATGGCTACACCTTC,CASSPSGQAYGYTF
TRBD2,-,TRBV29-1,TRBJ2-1,TGCAGCGCGCGGGGGGGGCGGTCGTACAATGAGCAGTTCTTC,CSARGGRSYNEQFF
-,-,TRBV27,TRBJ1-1,TGTGCCAGCAGCCCCCACCAGGTCACTGAAGCTTTCTTT,CASSPHQVTEAFF
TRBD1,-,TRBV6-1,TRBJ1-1,TGTGCCAGCAACCGGGACAGCAACACTGAAGCTTTCTTT,CASNRDSNTEAFF
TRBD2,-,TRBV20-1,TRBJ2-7,TGCAGCGGCGGGAGGGTCTACGAGCAGTACTTC,CSGGRVYEQYF
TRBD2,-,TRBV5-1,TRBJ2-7,TGCGCCAGCAGCGGCGGACTAGCGGGTTCCTACGAGCAGTACTTC,CASSGGLAGSYEQYF
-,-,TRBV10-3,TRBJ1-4,TGTGCCATCAGTGATCGGCAGGCCGCAACTAATGAAAAACTGTTTTTT,CAISDRQAATNEKLFF
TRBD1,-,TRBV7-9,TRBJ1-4,TGTGCCAGCAGCTCTGGGACAGGGGGGCGTGAAAAACTGTTTTTT,CASSSGTGGREKLFF
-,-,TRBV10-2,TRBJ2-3,TGCGCCAGCAGTGAGACCCCACTCCCAGATACGCAGTATTTT,CASSETPLPDTQYF
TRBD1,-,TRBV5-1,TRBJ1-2,TGCGCCAGCAGCTTATCCCGGGACAGGGACCCTCGCACCTTC,CASSLSRDRDPRTF
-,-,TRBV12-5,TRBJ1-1,TGTGCTAGTGCCCTCAACACTGAAGCTTTCTTT,CASALNTEAFF
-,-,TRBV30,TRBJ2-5,TGTGCCTGGAGTGTTGGTGGAGAGACGCAAGAGACCCAGTACTTC,CAWSVGGETQETQYF
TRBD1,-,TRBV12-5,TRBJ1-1,TGTGCTAGTGCCCCGGACAGGGACACTGAAGCTTTCTTT,CASAPDRDTEAFF
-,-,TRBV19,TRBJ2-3,TGTGCCAGTACCCACGGTTCAGATACGCAGTATTTT,CASTHGSDTQYF
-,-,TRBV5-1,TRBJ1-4,TGCGCCAGCAGCGAACTTAATGAAAAACTGTTTTTT,CASSELNEKLFF
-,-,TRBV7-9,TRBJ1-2,TGTGCCAGCAGCTGGGAGGGGGGGCGCGGCTACACCTTC,CASSWEGGRGYTF
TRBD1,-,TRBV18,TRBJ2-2,TGTGCCAGCTCACGGGGACAGATAAACACCGGGGAGCTGTTTTTT,CASSRGQINTGELFF
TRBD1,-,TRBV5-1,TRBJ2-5,TGCGCCAGCAGCGCTGGGACAGAAGAGACCCAGTACTTC,CASSAGTEETQYF
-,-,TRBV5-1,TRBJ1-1,TGCGCCAGCAGCTTCGGGTCCCCGAACACTGAAGCTTTCTTT,CASSFGSPNTEAFF
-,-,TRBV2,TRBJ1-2,TGTGCCAGCAGTGAAGAACAGTCGGGAGCCGGCTACACCTTC,CASSEEQSGAGYTF
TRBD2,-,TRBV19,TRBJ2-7,TGTGCCAGTGCTAGACTAGCGGGCTCCTACGAGCAGTACTTC,CASARLAGSYEQYF
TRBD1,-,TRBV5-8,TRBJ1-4,TGTGCCAGCAGCCCCGGGACAGTGGGTGAAAAACTGTTTTTT,CASSPGTVGEKLFF
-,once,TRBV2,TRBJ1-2,TGTGCCAGCAGTGAAGATGGGGGCACCTATGGCTACACCTTC,CASSEDGGTYGYTF
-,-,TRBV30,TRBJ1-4,TGTGCCTGGAGTGTTGTGGGCGTACGGGAAAAACTGTTTTTT,CAWSVVGVREKLFF
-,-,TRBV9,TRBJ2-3,TGTGCCAGCAGCCTCCCTAGCACAGATACGCAGTATTTT,CASSLPSTDTQYF